The clone carrying this T cell receptor (beta chain) has just a few counts. Its specificity is not known. Time point noted: newly diagnosed GD, antithyroid drugs for less than 3 months. The authors made the TCR library using RNA they extracted from PBMCs. Germline values: CDR1 SQVTM, CDR2 ANQGSEA. This CDR3 spans 14 amino acids. Trimming shortened V by 2 bases and J by 4 bases, and 14 bases separated the two germline ends. This sample was included in a study of regulatory T cells in long-lasting Graves disease. Findings and limits, study-wide: When disease was persistent, TRBV28, TRBJ1-2 and TRBJ2-5 were the favored segments. Newly diagnosed Graves' patients exceeded persistent ones in TCR diversity.

Combining iRepertoire HTBI primers with Arm-PCR of CDR3 regions, the authors built TCR beta libraries. Each CDR3 protein is one row after TCRdb ran MiXCR on the multiplex PCR reads. This table has roughly 260,000 distinct CDR3 sequences, roughly 18% appearing once. The sample was also linked to a second study, of T cells in Graves' hyperthyroidism and ophthalmopathy. That investigation notes: Patients were excluded for uncontrolled infection, other autoimmune disease, pregnancy or lactation. A set of HTBI primers served as the primers for a first-round RT-PCR of the TCR CDR3.

The chain recombines TRBV29-1 with TRBJ2-5; D not certain. The TCR comes from a woman aged 25 to 45 with Graves disease. The sequencing used peripheral blood mononuclear cells (PBMCs), collected at new diagnosis, from a patient treated with antithyroid drugs. In nucleotides, the CDR3 is TGCAGCGTTGAAATCCCGCGGAGAATAGAGACCCAGTACTTC. As protein: CSVEIPRRIETQYF.